Included here is one TCR beta chain sequence, with context. The antigen is unknown. The data were obtained in a study of Ad26.COV2.S vaccination and SARS-CoV-2 variants. Study findings and constraints: Whether participants received vaccine or placebo, their non-spike TCR breadth was similar. Breadth and depth estimates from TCRs may understate total T cell responses.

Sequenced by immunoSEQ multiplex PCR; TCRdb stores in-frame clones only, minus some. This sample has about 350,000 clones, with approximately 90% found just once. The receptor comes from a human donor who had recovered from COVID-19. Sequenced here: peripheral blood, sampled after recovery from COVID-19.

The CDR3 region is CASTPSHSNTGELFF. As DNA, the CDR3 is TGTGCCAGCACCCCGAGCCACTCGAACACCGGGGAGCTGTTTTTT. The chain has TRBV6-5 and TRBJ2-2; unclear D gene. The V end lost 7 bases, the J end lost 0 bases, and 12 bases lay between the germline ends. The germline CDR1 and CDR2 sequences are MNHEY and SVGAGI. The CDR3 has 15 amino acids.